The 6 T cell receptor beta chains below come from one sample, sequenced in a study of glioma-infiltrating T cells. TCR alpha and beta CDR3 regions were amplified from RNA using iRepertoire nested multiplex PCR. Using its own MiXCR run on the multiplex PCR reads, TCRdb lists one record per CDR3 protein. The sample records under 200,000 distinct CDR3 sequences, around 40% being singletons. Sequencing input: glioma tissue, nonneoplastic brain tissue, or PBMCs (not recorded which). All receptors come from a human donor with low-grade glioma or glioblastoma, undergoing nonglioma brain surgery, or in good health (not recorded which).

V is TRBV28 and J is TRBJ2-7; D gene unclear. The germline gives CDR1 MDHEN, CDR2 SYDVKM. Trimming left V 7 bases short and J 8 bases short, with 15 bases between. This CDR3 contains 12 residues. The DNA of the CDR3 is TGTGCCAGCACAGACACCTTTTTTCAGCAGTACTTC. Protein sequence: CASTDTFFQQYF.

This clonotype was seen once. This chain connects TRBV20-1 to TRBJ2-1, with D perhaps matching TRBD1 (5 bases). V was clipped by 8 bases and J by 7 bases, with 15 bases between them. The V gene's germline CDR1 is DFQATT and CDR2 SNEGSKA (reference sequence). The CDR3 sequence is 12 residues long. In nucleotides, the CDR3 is TGCAGTATAGGGGTGAAGGGAAATGAGCAGTTCTTC. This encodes CSIGVKGNEQFF.

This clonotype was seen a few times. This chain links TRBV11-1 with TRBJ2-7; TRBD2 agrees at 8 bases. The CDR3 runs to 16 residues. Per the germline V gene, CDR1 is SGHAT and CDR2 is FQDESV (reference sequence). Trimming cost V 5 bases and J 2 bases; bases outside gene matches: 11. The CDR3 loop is CASSEPSGLPPYEQYF. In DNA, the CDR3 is TGTGCCAGCAGCGAACCTAGCGGGTTACCCCCCTACGAGCAGTACTTC.

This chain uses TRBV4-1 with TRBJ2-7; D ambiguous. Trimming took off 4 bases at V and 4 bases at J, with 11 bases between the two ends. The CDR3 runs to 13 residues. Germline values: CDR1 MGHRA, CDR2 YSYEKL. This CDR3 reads CASSPQASYEQYF. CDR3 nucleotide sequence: TGCGCCAGCAGCCCCCAAGCGTCGTACGAGCAGTACTTC.

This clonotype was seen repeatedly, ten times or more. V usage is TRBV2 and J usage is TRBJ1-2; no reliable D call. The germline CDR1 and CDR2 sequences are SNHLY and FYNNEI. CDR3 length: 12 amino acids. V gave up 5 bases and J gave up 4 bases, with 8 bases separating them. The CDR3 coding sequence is TGTGCCAGCAGTAGGGTGGGCTATGGCTACACCTTC. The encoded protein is CASSRVGYGYTF.

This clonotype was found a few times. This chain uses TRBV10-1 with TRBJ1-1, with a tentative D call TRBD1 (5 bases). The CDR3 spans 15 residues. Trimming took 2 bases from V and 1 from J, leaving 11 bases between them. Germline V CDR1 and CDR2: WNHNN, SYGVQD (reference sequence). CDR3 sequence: CASSENGGPNTEAFF. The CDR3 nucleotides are TGCGCCAGCAGTGAGAATGGGGGTCCGAACACTGAAGCTTTCTTT.